The next 15 T cell receptor beta chains were all read from a single sample in a study of beta chain features in type 1 diabetes. Study-level findings and limits: Type 1 diabetes patients had moderately but significantly shorter TCRB CDR3s in all four CD4+ subsets.

Antigen specificity for these receptors is unknown. The whole isolated RNA underwent reverse transcription, so sequencing captured expressed TCRB transcripts. TCRdb's copy holds only in-frame clones and misses some; the assay was immunoSEQ multiplex PCR. The sample lists 600,000 to 750,000 clones, 12% seen once, with around 0.12% in the top ten. The specimen sequenced was naive CD4+ T cells from blood. Source of these receptors: a man aged 30 to 39 with type 1 diabetes.

The V gene is TRBV4-2, the J gene TRBJ2-1, with 10 bases that match TRBD1. This CDR3 is built from 15 residues. The V gene end was trimmed by 7 bases and the J gene end by 4 bases; junction bases not matched to a gene: 7. Germline-derived CDR1 and CDR2 are LGHNA and YNFKEQ. The CDR3 sequence: CASTTPGQGYNEQFF. CDR3 nucleotides: TGTGCCAGCACCACCCCGGGACAGGGGTACAATGAGCAGTTCTTC.

In this sample, this clone turned up a few times. The chain employs TRBV7-9 and TRBJ2-6, with D perhaps TRBD1 (8 bases). Between the trimmed V and J ends, which lost 5 bases and 1 base, there was a span of 15 bases. Per germline, CDR1 SEHNR and CDR2 FQNEAQ (reference sequence). The CDR3 covers 17 residues. Here the CDR3 reads CASSLDREGSGANVLTF. CDR3 nucleotides: TGTGCCAGCAGCCTGGACAGGGAGGGATCTGGGGCCAACGTCCTGACTTTC.

This clone was observed a handful of times. V usage is TRBV7-9 and J usage is TRBJ2-5; D possibly uses TRBD1 or TRBD2 (5 bases each). CDR1 is SEHNR and CDR2 is FQNEAQ in the germline V gene (reference sequence). The V and J ends lost 1 base and 2 bases respectively, with 14 bases between them. This CDR3 is 16 amino acids long. The CDR3 protein is CASSLVKGSEQETQYF. The CDR3 nucleotides read TGTGCCAGCAGCTTAGTGAAGGGGAGTGAGCAAGAGACCCAGTACTTC.

This chain connects TRBV19 to TRBJ2-5; no clear D. V was shortened by 4 bases and J by 5 bases, with 8 bases between the two germline ends. The length of the CDR3 is 12 residues. Germline V gene lookup returns CDR1 LNHDA and CDR2 SQIVND (reference sequence). CDR3: CASSKSAETQYF. Here the CDR3 DNA reads TGTGCCAGTAGTAAGTCAGCGGAGACCCAGTACTTC.

The V gene is TRBV7-9, the J gene TRBJ2-2; D may be TRBD1 (6 bases). Germline V lookup: CDR1 SEHNR, CDR2 FQNEAQ (reference sequence). Trimming cost V 5 bases and J 0 bases, with 13 bases left between them. The CDR3 extends over 16 amino acids. The CDR3, as DNA: TGTGCCAGCAGCCCGGACAGCGCTTCGAACACCGGGGAGCTGTTTTTT. Protein: CASSPDSASNTGELFF.

CDR3 nucleotides: TGTGCCCACAGGGGCCTGGCGGACATTCAGTACTTC. Protein sequence: CAHRGLADIQYF. This sequence joins TRBV6-5 and TRBJ2-4; 7 nucleotides match TRBD1. V lost 11 bases to trimming and J lost 8 bases; unmatched junction nucleotides: 9. The CDR3 runs to 12 residues. Germline CDR1 and CDR2: MNHEY and SVGAGI.

The rearrangement links TRBV19 to TRBJ1-6; D remains unclear. CDR1 is LNHDA and CDR2 is SQIVND in the germline V gene (reference sequence). CDR3 length: 14 amino acids. Trimming stripped 6 bases from V and 7 bases from J, with 13 bases between. This CDR3 is CASRPRAENSPLHF. For the CDR3, the DNA is TGTGCCAGTAGACCCCGGGCGGAGAATTCACCCCTCCACTTT.

This chain links TRBV4-2 with TRBJ2-2; TRBD2 matches at 9 bases. V shed 4 bases and J 0 bases; nucleotides not matched to a gene: 12. This CDR3 is built from 19 residues. Germline CDR1 is LGHNA and CDR2 is YNFKEQ. CDR3 residues: CASSPLGLAGGPNTGELFF. The CDR3 DNA reads as TGTGCCAGCAGCCCCCTCGGTCTGGCGGGGGGGCCGAACACCGGGGAGCTGTTTTTT.

The rearrangement links TRBV5-1 to TRBJ2-1; possible D gene TRBD1, 5 bases. The ends were cut back, 3 bases at V and 3 bases at J, with 10 bases in the middle. The CDR3 has 14 amino acids. CDR1 is SGHRS and CDR2 is YFSETQ in the germline V gene. The DNA of the CDR3 is TGCGCCAGCAGCTGGCAGGGTAGCTACAATGAGCAGTTCTTC. It codes for CASSWQGSYNEQFF.

This clone occurred a few times. The rearrangement links TRBV11-3 to TRBJ2-1; D is perhaps TRBD2 (5 bases). This CDR3 contains 15 residues. Germline CDR1 reads SGHNT; CDR2 reads YENEEA. The V gene lost 7 bases and the J gene lost 1 base, with 14 bases spanning the gap. CDR3 nucleotide sequence: TGTGCCAGCACCCTAGGAGGAGGATCCTACAATGAGCAGTTCTTC. This gives the protein CASTLGGGSYNEQFF.

This clone was seen only a few times. The genes are TRBV7-2 and TRBJ2-5, with D unclear. V lost 0 bases, J lost 1 base, and 9 bases lay in between. From germline, CDR1 is SGHTA and CDR2 FQGNSA. CDR3 size: 15 residues. The CDR3 is CASSLATPGQETQYF. CDR3 in DNA: TGTGCCAGCAGCTTAGCGACTCCAGGCCAAGAGACCCAGTACTTC.

This chain links TRBV9 with TRBJ2-2; tentative D call: TRBD1 (5 bases). Trimming took off 1 base at V and 4 bases at J, with 17 bases between the two ends. Germline lookup yields CDR1 SGDLS and CDR2 YYNGEE. The CDR3 has 17 residues. CDR3 sequence (DNA): TGTGCCAGCAGCGTACCTGAGCAGGGCCTTATCACCGGGGAGCTGTTTTTT. Its translation is CASSVPEQGLITGELFF.

This clone was observed a handful of times. The chain joins TRBV5-1 to TRBJ1-2; D not resolved. Looked up from germline, CDR1 is SGHRS and CDR2 is YFSETQ. The CDR3 sequence is 12 residues long. V gave up 0 bases and J gave up 7 bases, with 7 bases separating them. Here the CDR3 reads CASSLESFGYTF. CDR3 DNA sequence: TGCGCCAGCAGCTTGGAATCTTTTGGCTACACCTTC.

J is TRBJ2-4 and V is TRBV29-1, with 9 positions matching TRBD1. The CDR3 runs to 14 residues. The V gene's germline CDR1 is SQVTM and CDR2 ANQGSEA. V trimming: 4 bases; J trimming: 9 bases; junction bases outside the gene matches: 10. The CDR3 sequence is CSVAIEGTGTIQYF. The CDR3 bases are TGCAGCGTTGCAATTGAAGGGACAGGGACCATTCAGTACTTC.

V and J are TRBV4-3 and TRBJ1-6, with D tentatively TRBD1 (6 bases). This CDR3 region has 16 residues. Trimming cost V 1 base and J 9 bases, with 16 bases left between them. Germline V CDR1 and CDR2: LGHNA, YSLEER. The CDR3 nucleotides read TGCGCCAGCAGCCAAGTATTAGGGGGTCGGGGTTCACCCCTCCACTTT. It codes for CASSQVLGGRGSPLHF.